This TCR beta chain came from a study of CD8+ T cells in alopecia areata. Across the whole study: Tofacitinib dosing lasted 6 to 18 months, which was then followed by 6 months off drug. Study conclusions and caveats: Among the cells sequenced in scalp samples are also the resident alphabeta T cells of normal skin. An increase in clonality over normal scalp was evident in lesional scalp, especially alopecia totalis/universalis.

Treatment reported: oral pan-JAK inhibitor, 5-10 mg twice daily. Sampling of alopecia areata patients yielded lesional scalp punch biopsies as well as peripheral blood. Extraction and reverse transcription of RNA yielded cDNA as the sequencing template. The method was immunoSEQ multiplex PCR; TCRdb's version includes in-frame clones alone and lacks a portion of them. This table holds about 180,000 clones, about 48% found once. About this clone: What it binds is unknown.

CDR3 length equals 15 residues. The V gene lost 4 bases and the J gene lost 2 bases, with 15 bases spanning the gap. Germline loops: CDR1 SGHRS, CDR2 YFSETQ. The sample consisted of CD8+ T cells sorted from blood, taken at week 24, from a patient treated with tofacitinib. The J gene is TRBJ2-5, the V gene TRBV5-1; D is perhaps TRBD2 (6 bases). The receptor's source is a human donor with alopecia areata. CDR3 loop: CASSADSGSQETQYF. The CDR3, as DNA: TGCGCCAGCAGCGCTGATAGCGGATCACAAGAGACCCAGTACTTC.